This TCR beta chain was obtained from a study of T cell repertoires in cytomegalovirus infection. Whole-study findings and limits: Ex vivo, HLA-C-restricted CMV-specific TCR beta clonotypes prevailed over the rest of the response.

A word on this clonotype: What it binds is unknown.

TCRdb analysed the reads with MiXCR anew, one entry per CDR3 protein. The sample shows 150,000 to 200,000 distinct CDR3 sequences, 17% of them seen only once. V shed 4 bases and J shed 4 bases, with 22 bases lying between them. The CDR3 runs 17 residues. CDR1 and CDR2 (germline): MGHRA, YSYEKL. The receptor was derived from a human donor in good health (CMV status not recorded). Some clones in this sample may be carry-over from other donors' samples. The sequenced material came from CD8+ T cells from PBMCs. The chain recombines TRBV4-1 with TRBJ1-1, with D perhaps matching TRBD1 (6 bases). CDR3 in amino acids: CASSLLWTVSRGTEAFF. CDR3 DNA sequence: TGCGCCAGCAGCCTCCTGTGGACAGTAAGTCGTGGCACTGAAGCTTTCTTT.